Listed below are T cell receptor beta chains from one sample, sequenced in a study of tumor-infiltrating lymphocytes in glioblastoma multiforme. Each CDR3 protein is one row after TCRdb ran MiXCR on the multiplex PCR reads. The profile shows about 15,000 distinct CDR3 sequences, 65% to 80% of them singletons. The sequenced sample was brain tumor tissue. Receptors originate from a male donor with glioblastoma. The CDR3 runs from the conserved cysteine through the conserved F or W. The order of the fields is J gene, clone size, V gene, CDR3 protein. Expanded clones are given a class, and other clones once, few, many or no size at all.

J: TRBJ2-1
size: NA
V: TRBV12-3/TRBV12-4
CDR3: CASSSGEGILDEQFF

J: TRBJ2-3
size: NA
V: TRBV29-1
CDR3: CSVRDRAGVDTQYF

J: TRBJ2-7
size: NA
V: TRBV11-2
CDR3: CASSLDIRWDESEQYF

J: TRBJ2-7
size: NA
V: TRBV11-1
CDR3: CASSPSALAAHYRQYF

J: TRBJ1-1
size: NA
V: TRBV4-1
CDR3: CASNQEISTEVFF

J: TRBJ2-1
size: NA
V: TRBV29-1
CDR3: CSDRTRGEQFF

J: TRBJ1-2
size: many
V: TRBV29-1
CDR3: CSVPAEVINYGYTF

J: TRBJ2-7
size: NA
V: TRBV11-1
CDR3: CASIGQGRQQYF

J: TRBJ2-1
size: medium-sized
V: TRBV19
CDR3: CASSMLAGPYNEQFF

J: TRBJ2-2
size: NA
V: TRBV4-1
CDR3: CASSRLIDPGELLF

J: TRBJ2-7
size: many
V: TRBV20-1
CDR3: CSAREGQGFEQYF

J: TRBJ2-1
size: NA
V: TRBV6-5
CDR3: CASSYSSGTSPYNEQFF

J: TRBJ2-7
size: NA
V: TRBV29-1
CDR3: CNVVSGEGFYEQYF

J: NA
size: NA
V: TRBV11-2
CDR3: CASSPLAVEAEQYF

J: TRBJ2-2
size: NA
V: TRBV12-3/TRBV12-4
CDR3: CASSLRQGRTGELFF

J: TRBJ1-5
size: NA
V: TRBV6-2/TRBV6-3
CDR3: CASSYGNQPQHF

J: TRBJ1-6
size: NA
V: TRBV6-5
CDR3: CASSPGQGLNSPLHF

J: TRBJ1-5
size: medium-sized
V: TRBV6-5
CDR3: CASSYSARGGNQPQHF

J: TRBJ2-7
size: many
V: TRBV20-1
CDR3: CSASSGLAGVNYEQYF

J: TRBJ2-7
size: NA
V: TRBV11-1
CDR3: CAGSLARLGMGYEQYF

J: TRBJ2-1
size: NA
V: TRBV5-4
CDR3: CASRPVVAGVGEQFF